This entry is about one TCR beta chain. Its specificity is unknown. The template was genomic DNA from peripheral blood, not RNA. This sample is drawn from a study of T cell repertoires in aging, cancer and after chemotherapy. Overall study: The full dataset contained some 8.7 million TCR reads. Whole-study findings and limits: Across the chemotherapy interval, each cancer cohort showed higher median generation probability, suggesting thymic rebound. In healthy donors, age-related TCR diversity loss mainly reflected lost richness.

V dropped 6 bases and J dropped 8 bases, with 11 bases sitting between them. Germline V gene sequence: CDR1 MNHNS, CDR2 SASEGT. This CDR3 region has 12 residues. Multiplex touch-down PCR with TRB-A/B primers amplified rearranged V-D-J TRB sequences. TCRdb used MiXCR to reprocess the multiplex PCR reads, holding one entry per CDR3 protein. The table has over 3,500 distinct CDR3 sequences, roughly two fifths seen once. This receptor was identified in a human donor with a solid tumor. The sample comprised blood. This chain joins TRBV6-1 and TRBJ2-1; D not certain. CDR3 residues: CASRTLRYEQFF. The CDR3 DNA reads as TGTGCCAGCAGAACGCTGCGATATGAGCAGTTCTTC.